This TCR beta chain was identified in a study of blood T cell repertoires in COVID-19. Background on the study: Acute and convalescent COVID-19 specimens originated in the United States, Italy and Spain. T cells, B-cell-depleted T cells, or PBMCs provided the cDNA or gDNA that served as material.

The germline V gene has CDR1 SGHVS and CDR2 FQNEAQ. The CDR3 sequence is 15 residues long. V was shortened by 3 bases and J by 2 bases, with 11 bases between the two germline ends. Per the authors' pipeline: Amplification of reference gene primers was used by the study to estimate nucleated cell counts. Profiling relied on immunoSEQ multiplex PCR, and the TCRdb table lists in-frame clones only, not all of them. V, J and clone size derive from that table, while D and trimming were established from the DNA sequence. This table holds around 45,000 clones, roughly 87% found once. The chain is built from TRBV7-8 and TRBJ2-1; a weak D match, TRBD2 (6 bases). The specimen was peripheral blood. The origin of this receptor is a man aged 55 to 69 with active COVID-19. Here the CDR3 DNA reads TGTGCCAGCAGCTTCCAACCGGGGGCCTACAATGAGCAGTTCTTC. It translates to CASSFQPGAYNEQFF.